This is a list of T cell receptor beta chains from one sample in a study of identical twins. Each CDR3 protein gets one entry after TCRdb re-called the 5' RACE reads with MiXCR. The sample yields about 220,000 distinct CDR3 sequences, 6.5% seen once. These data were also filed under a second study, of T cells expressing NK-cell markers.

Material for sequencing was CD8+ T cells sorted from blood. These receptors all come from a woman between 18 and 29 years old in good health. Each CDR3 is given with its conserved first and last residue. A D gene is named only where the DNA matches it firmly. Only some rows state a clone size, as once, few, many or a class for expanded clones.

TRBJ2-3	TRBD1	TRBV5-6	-	TGTGCCAGCAGAGCCGGGACAGAGAAGACAGATACGCAGTATTTT	CASRAGTEKTDTQYF
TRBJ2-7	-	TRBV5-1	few	TGCGCCAGCAGTCCCGGACTTAACGAGCAGTACTTC	CASSPGLNEQYF
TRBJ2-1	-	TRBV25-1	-	TGTGCCAGCAGTGCGATGTATGAGCAGTTCTTC	CASSAMYEQFF
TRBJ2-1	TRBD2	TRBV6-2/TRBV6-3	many	TGTGCCAGCAGCGGGACTAGTCCCAATGAGCAGTTCTTC	CASSGTSPNEQFF
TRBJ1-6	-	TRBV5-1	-	TGCGCCAGCAGCTTCAGGGCTAATTCACCCCTCCACTTT	CASSFRANSPLHF
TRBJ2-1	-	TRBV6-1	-	TGTGCCAGCAGTATGAGCGGGGAGCAGTTCTTC	CASSMSGEQFF
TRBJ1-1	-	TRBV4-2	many	TGTGCCAGCAGCCAAGGCCGACGGGAGGAAGCTTTCTTT	CASSQGRREEAFF
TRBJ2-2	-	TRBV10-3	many	TGTGCCATCATGGGATCGGGGATTAAAGTGTCCGGGGAGCTGTTTTTT	CAIMGSGIKVSGELFF
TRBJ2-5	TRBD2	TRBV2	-	TGTGCCAGCAGTGGTTTTTTCTCTAGCGGGAGTCGAGAGACCCAGTACTTC	CASSGFFSSGSRETQYF
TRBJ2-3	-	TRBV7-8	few	TGTGCCAGCAATCGCTGGGGGGGGCGGGGCCTCACAGATACGCAGTATTTT	CASNRWGGRGLTDTQYF
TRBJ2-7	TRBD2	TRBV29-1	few	TGCAGCGTGGGCTCTAGCGGGGCCTATCCCTACGAGCAGTACTTC	CSVGSSGAYPYEQYF
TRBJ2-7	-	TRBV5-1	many	TGCGCCAGCAGCTTGGGGGTGACAGGCATCGACGAGCAGTACTTC	CASSLGVTGIDEQYF
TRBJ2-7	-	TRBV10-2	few	TGCGCCAGCAGTGAGTTGGGGGGCGCTTACTTC	CASSELGGAYF
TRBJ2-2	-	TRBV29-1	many	TGCAGCGTCCGAGGGATCACCGGGGAGCTGTTTTTT	CSVRGITGELFF
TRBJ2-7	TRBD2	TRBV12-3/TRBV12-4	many	TGTGCCAGCAGCCCCGGGGGACTAGGTTACGAGCAGTACTTC	CASSPGGLGYEQYF
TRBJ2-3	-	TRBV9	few	TGTGCCAGCAGCGTTTTTTCGGGGGGCAGCACAGATACGCAGTATTTT	CASSVFSGGSTDTQYF
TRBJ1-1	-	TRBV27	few	TGTGCCAGCAGTTTGGCGGGGTTGAGCACTGAAGCTTTCTTT	CASSLAGLSTEAFF
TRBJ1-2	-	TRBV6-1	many	TGTGCCAGCACCGTCGTCCCGGGTAAAGGGTATGGCTACACCTTC	CASTVVPGKGYGYTF